Following are 11 T cell receptor beta chains from one sample sequenced in a study of T cell clones after liver transplantation. Sequenced by immunoSEQ multiplex PCR; TCRdb stores in-frame clones only, minus some. The repertoire consists of more than 75,000 clones, with nearly 85% occurring once and the leading ten covering under 0.6%. The sequenced sample was CD4+ T cells from blood, obtained 45 to 46 months after liver transplant. Receptor source: a human patient who received a liver transplant. Some T cells may arise from the graft donor.

The V call is TRBV28, the J call TRBJ2-3; 7 bases are a match to TRBD1. The CDR3 contains 16 residues. Germline V gives CDR1 MDHEN, CDR2 SYDVKM. V dropped 3 bases and J dropped 2; count of bases not matched to a gene: 8. The CDR3 loop reads CASSFSGTDPTDTQYF. DNA of the CDR3: TGTGCCAGCAGTTTCTCCGGGACAGACCCCACAGATACGCAGTATTTT.

This clone has a handful of counts. This chain connects TRBV4-1 to TRBJ2-7; D possibly corresponds to TRBD1 (6 bases). This CDR3 region has 15 residues. CDR1 and CDR2 (germline): MGHRA, YSYEKL. V gave up 4 bases and J gave up 4 bases, with 17 bases separating them. The CDR3 protein is CASSLKTGALYEQYF. DNA of the CDR3: TGCGCCAGCAGCCTAAAGACAGGAGCTTTATACGAGCAGTACTTC.

The genes are TRBV4-2 and TRBJ2-1; D is possibly TRBD1 or TRBD2 (5 bases each). From germline, CDR1 is LGHNA and CDR2 YNFKEQ. The CDR3 runs 15 residues. The V end was cut by 5 bases, the J end by 5 bases, with 16 bases between. The chain's CDR3 is CASSWSGTVNNEQFF. The CDR3 nucleotides are TGTGCCAGCAGCTGGTCCGGGACCGTTAACAATGAGCAGTTCTTC.

In this sample, this clone turned up a few times. This chain uses TRBV29-1 with TRBJ1-2; no clear D. The CDR3 extends over 13 amino acids. The germline gives CDR1 SQVTM, CDR2 ANQGSEA. The germline V and J ends were trimmed by 3 bases and 7 bases, with 15 bases remaining between them. The chain's CDR3 is CSVEWGANRGYTF. The CDR3 nucleotides read TGCAGCGTTGAGTGGGGTGCGAATCGTGGCTACACCTTC.

This clone appeared a few times. The rearrangement links TRBV9 to TRBJ2-7; 9 bases fit TRBD2. With 8 bases clipped from V and 2 bases from J, the junction kept 5 bases outside the gene matches. The CDR3 extends over 13 amino acids. Per germline, CDR1 SGDLS and CDR2 YYNGEE. The CDR3 loop is CASLAGLTYEQYF. As DNA, the CDR3 is TGTGCCAGTCTAGCGGGATTGACCTACGAGCAGTACTTC.

This sequence joins TRBV5-1 and TRBJ2-5; 12 nucleotides match TRBD1. The germline V gene has CDR1 SGHRS and CDR2 YFSETQ. With V trimmed by 0 bases and J by 5 bases, 5 bases remained unmatched. This CDR3 is 16 amino acids long. The CDR3 here is CASSLVGTGGWETQYF. The CDR3 DNA follows: TGCGCCAGCAGCTTGGTTGGGACAGGGGGCTGGGAGACCCAGTACTTC.

The chain uses TRBV28 and TRBJ2-7; possibly TRBD1 or TRBD2 for D (5 bases each). Between the trimmed V and J ends, which lost 2 bases and 2 bases, there was a span of 16 bases. Germline V gene lookup returns CDR1 MDHEN and CDR2 SYDVKM. This CDR3 contains 16 residues. CDR3 DNA: TGTGCCAGCAGTTTAAAGATTATGGGACCCACCTACGAGCAGTACTTC. Its protein product is CASSLKIMGPTYEQYF.

The V call is TRBV6-6, the J call TRBJ1-2; the match to TRBD1 covers 7 bases. Germline-derived CDR1 and CDR2 are MNHNY and SVGAGI (reference sequence). With V trimmed by 4 bases and J by 1 base, 6 bases remained unmatched. This CDR3 is 15 amino acids long. CDR3 sequence (DNA): TGTGCCAGCAGTTTTAACAGGGGTAATAACTATGGCTACACCTTC. Translating gives CASSFNRGNNYGYTF.

The CDR3, as DNA: TGTGCCAGCAGCAAGGGGCTAAATACGCAGTATTTT. It translates to CASSKGLNTQYF. The genes are TRBV7-2 and TRBJ2-3, with D perhaps TRBD1 (5 bases). Trimming removed 5 bases from V and 7 bases from J, with 10 bases in between. Germline V gives CDR1 SGHTA, CDR2 FQGNSA. This CDR3 is built from 12 residues. Full variable domain (missing parts from reference TRBV7-2 and TRBJ2-3): GAGVSQSPSNKVTEKGKDVELRCDPISGHTALYWYRQSLGQGLEFLIYFQGNSAPDKSGLPSDRFSAERTGGSVSTLTIQRTQQEDSAVYLCASSKGLNTQYFGPGTRLTVL.

This clone was recorded only once. This chain joins TRBV7-6 and TRBJ1-3; weak D call: TRBD1 (6 bases). Per germline, CDR1 SGHVS and CDR2 FNYEAQ. The CDR3 runs to 17 residues. The ends were cut back, 5 bases at V and 0 bases at J, with 17 bases in the middle. The CDR3 DNA sequence: TGTGCCAGCAGCGCCTCCTCGGGGGCCTTCTCTGGAAACACCATATATTTT. This codes for CASSASSGAFSGNTIYF.

V is TRBV4-3 and J is TRBJ1-5; D might be TRBD1 (5 bases). CDR3 length: 15 residues. CDR1 is LGHNA, CDR2 YSLEER, per germline. V dropped 2 bases and J dropped 4 bases, with 12 bases sitting between them. CDR3 loop: CASSQRAGWNQPQHF. The DNA of the CDR3 is TGCGCCAGCAGCCAAAGGGCAGGGTGGAATCAGCCCCAGCATTTT.